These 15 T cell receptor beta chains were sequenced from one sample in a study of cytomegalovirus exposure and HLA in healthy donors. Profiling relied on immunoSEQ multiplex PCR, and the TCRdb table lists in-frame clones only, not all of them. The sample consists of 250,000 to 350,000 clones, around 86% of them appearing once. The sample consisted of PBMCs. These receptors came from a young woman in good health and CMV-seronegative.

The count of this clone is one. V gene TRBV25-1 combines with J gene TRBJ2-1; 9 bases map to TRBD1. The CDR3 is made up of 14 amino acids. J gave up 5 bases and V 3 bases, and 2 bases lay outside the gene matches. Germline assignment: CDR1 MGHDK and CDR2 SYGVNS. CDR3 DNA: TGTGCCAGCAGTGAGACAGGGGGGGACAATGAGCAGTTCTTC. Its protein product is CASSETGGDNEQFF. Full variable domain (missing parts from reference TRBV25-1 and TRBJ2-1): EADIYQTPRYLVIGTGKKITLECSQTMGHDKMYWYQQDPGMELHLIHYSYGVNSTEKGDLSSESTVSRIRTEHFPLTLESARPSHTSQYLCASSETGGDNEQFFGPGTRLTVL.

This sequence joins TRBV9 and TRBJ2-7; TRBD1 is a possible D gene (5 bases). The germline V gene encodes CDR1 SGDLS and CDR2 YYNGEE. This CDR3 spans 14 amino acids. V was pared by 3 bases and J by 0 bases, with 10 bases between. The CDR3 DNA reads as TGTGCCAGCAGCGGGGGCCCAAACTCCTACGAGCAGTACTTC. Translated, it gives CASSGGPNSYEQYF. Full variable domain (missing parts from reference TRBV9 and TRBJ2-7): DSGVTQTPKHLITATGQRVTLRCSPRSGDLSVYWYQQSLDQGLQFLIQYYNGEERAKGNILERFSAQQFPDLHSELNLSSLELGDSALYFCASSGGPNSYEQYFGPGTRLTVT.

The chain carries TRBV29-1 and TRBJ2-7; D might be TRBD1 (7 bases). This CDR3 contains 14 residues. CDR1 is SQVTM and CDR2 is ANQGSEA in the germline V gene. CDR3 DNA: TGCAGTGCTAGCGATCCGGGACAGATCTACGAGCAGTACTTC. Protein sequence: CSASDPGQIYEQYF.

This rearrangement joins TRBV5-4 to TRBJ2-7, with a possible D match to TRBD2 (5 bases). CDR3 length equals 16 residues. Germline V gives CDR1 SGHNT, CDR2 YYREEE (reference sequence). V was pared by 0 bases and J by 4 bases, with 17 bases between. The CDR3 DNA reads TGTGCCAGCAGCTTGGGTCCATCGGGGATCGGTTACGAGCAGTACTTC. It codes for CASSLGPSGIGYEQYF.

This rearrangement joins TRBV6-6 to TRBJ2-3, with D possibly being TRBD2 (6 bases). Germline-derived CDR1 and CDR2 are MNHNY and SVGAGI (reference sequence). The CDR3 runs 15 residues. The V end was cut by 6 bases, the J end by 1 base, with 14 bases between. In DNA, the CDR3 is TGTGCCAGCAGAGCCGGGACTTATCGCACAGATACGCAGTATTTT. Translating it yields CASRAGTYRTDTQYF.

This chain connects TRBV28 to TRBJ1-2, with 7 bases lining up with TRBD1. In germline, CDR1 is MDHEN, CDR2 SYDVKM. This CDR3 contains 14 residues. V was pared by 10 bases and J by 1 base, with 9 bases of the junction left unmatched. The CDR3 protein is CATVSPGGNYGYTF. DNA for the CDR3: TGTGCCACCGTCTCCCCAGGGGGTAACTATGGCTACACCTTC.

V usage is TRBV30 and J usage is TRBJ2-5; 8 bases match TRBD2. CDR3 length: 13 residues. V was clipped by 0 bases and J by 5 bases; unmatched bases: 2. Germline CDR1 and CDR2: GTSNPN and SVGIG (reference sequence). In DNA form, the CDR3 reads TGTGCCTGGAGTGTAGGCGGGAGGGAGACCCAGTACTTC. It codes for CAWSVGGRETQYF.

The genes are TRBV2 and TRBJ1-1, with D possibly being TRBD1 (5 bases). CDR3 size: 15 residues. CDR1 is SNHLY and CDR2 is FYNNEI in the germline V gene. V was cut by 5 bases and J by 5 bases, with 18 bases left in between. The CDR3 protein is CASSYFPTGGTEAFF. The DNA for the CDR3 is TGTGCCAGCAGTTATTTCCCGACCGGGGGTACTGAAGCTTTCTTT.

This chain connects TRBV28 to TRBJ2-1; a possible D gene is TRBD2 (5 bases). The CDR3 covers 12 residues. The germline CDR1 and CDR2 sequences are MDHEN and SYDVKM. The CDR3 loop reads CACRRNRNEQFF. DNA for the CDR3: TGTGCGTGTAGGAGGAATAGAAATGAGCAGTTCTTC.

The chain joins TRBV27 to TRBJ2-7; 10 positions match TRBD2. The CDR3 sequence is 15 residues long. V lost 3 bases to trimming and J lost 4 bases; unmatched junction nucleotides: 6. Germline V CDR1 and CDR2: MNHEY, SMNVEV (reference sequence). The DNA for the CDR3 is TGTGCCAGCAGTTTCCGACTAGCGGGTCGGTACGAGCAGTACTTC. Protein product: CASSFRLAGRYEQYF.

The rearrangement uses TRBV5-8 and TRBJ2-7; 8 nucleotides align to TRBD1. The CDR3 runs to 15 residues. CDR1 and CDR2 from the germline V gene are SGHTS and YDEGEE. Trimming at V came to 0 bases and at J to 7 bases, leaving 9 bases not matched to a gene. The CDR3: CASSLEGRGPMEQYF. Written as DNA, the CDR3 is TGTGCCAGCAGCTTGGAGGGCAGGGGGCCGATGGAGCAGTACTTC.

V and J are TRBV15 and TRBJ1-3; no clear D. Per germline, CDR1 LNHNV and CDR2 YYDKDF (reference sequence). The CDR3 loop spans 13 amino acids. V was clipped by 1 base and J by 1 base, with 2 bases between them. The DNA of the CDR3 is TGTGCCACCAGCAGAGCTTCTGGAAACACCATATATTTT. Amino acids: CATSRASGNTIYF.

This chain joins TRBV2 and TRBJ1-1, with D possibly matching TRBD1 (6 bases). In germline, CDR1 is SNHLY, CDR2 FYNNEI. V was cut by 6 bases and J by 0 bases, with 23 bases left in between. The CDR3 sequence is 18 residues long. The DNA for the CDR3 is TGTGCCAGCAGCCCTCTCGGGGGGGCAAAGGGCGTGAACACTGAAGCTTTCTTT. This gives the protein CASSPLGGAKGVNTEAFF.

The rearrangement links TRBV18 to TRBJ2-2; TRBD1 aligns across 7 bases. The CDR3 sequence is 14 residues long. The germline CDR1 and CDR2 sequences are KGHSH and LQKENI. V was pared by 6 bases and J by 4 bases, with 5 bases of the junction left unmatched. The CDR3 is CASSKTGATGELFF. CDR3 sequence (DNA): TGTGCCAGCTCCAAAACAGGGGCCACCGGGGAGCTGTTTTTT.

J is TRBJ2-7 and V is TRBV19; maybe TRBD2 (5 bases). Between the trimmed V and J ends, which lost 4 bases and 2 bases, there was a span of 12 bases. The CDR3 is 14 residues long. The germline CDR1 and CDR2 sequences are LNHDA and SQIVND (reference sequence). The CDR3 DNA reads TGTGCCAGTAGTACCGTTGGAGGCACCTACGAGCAGTACTTC. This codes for CASSTVGGTYEQYF.